This T cell receptor (beta chain) was captured by sequencing in a study of blood T cells in healthy people across ages. There are a few counts of this clonotype. Its antigen is currently unknown. Primers used in a second PCR of roughly 6 to 11 cycles were a sample-barcoded 5' primer and a J-beta primer mix. A template-switch adaptor containing 12 random nucleotides labeled each cDNA molecule. TCRdb analysed the 5' RACE reads with MiXCR anew, one entry per CDR3 protein. The sample consists of around 650,000 distinct CDR3 sequences, 40% to 45% of them appearing once. With 4 bases clipped from V and 4 bases from J, the junction kept 7 bases outside the gene matches. Germline values: CDR1 SGHTA, CDR2 FQGNSA. The CDR3 contains 16 residues. General observations from the study: Estimates drawn from one million T cells were deemed to understate diversity.

This clonotype originated in an elderly man in good health. Input material: blood. V gene TRBV7-2 combines with J gene TRBJ2-3, with TRBD2 identical over 11 bases. The chain's CDR3 is CASSSPSGRTPDTQYF. Here the CDR3 DNA reads TGTGCCAGCAGCTCCCCTAGCGGGAGGACTCCAGATACGCAGTATTTT.